This T cell receptor beta chain was captured in a study of TIL therapy for anti-PD-1-resistant metastatic lung cancer. Looked up from germline, CDR1 is WNHNN and CDR2 is SYGVQD (reference sequence). The CDR3 is 14 amino acids. V was cut by 3 bases and J by 7 bases, with 14 bases left in between. Stated time point: pre-treatment sample, taken before nivolumab and TIL therapy. Tumor tissue came from excised metastases, mostly pleural nodules or supraclavicular lymph nodes. Sequencing used immunoSEQ v3. Method: immunoSEQ multiplex PCR; TCRdb's copy keeps in-frame clones and lacks some. The table lists more than 20,000 clones, roughly three fifths of them singletons.

The TCR originated in a woman aged 25-80 years with non-small cell lung cancer. The rearrangement joins TRBV10-1 to TRBJ2-3; possibly TRBD2 for D (5 bases). The sample consisted of tumor tissue, taken at baseline. Here the CDR3 DNA reads TGCGCCAGCAGTGATGGAGGTGGTTCGTATACGCAGTATTTT. Protein sequence: CASSDGGGSYTQYF.